This TCR beta chain was found in a study of blood T cell repertoires in COVID-19. Trimming cost V 4 bases and J 1 base, with 9 bases left between them. The germline gives CDR1 SGHRS, CDR2 YFSETQ. The CDR3 runs to 14 residues. Per the original data handling: It was from reference gene primer amplification that nucleated cell counts were estimated. Profiling relied on immunoSEQ multiplex PCR, and the TCRdb table lists in-frame clones only, not all of them. The DNA was the basis for D and trimming; V, J and clone size are from that table. The sample has roughly 150,000 clones; around 82% are singletons. The V call is TRBV5-1, the J call TRBJ2-1; D perhaps matches TRBD1 (6 bases). The TCR sequence derives from a human donor in a cohort sampled during active COVID-19. Sequenced: peripheral blood. Here the CDR3 reads CASSRDRSYNEQFF. The CDR3 DNA reads as TGCGCCAGCAGCAGAGACAGGTCCTACAATGAGCAGTTCTTC.